The rows below give T cell receptor beta chains drawn from one sample of a study of regulatory T cells. Measured with immunoSEQ multiplex PCR; TCRdb has only the in-frame clones, and not every one. Of around 15,000 clones listed, roughly 90% are singletons. The sequencing input was CD8+ T cells sorted from blood. The source is a person under 35 with CD3G deficiency. The CDR3 runs from the conserved cysteine through the conserved F or W. The order of the fields is CDR3 length, J gene, V gene, D gene, CDR3 protein. A D gene is named only where the DNA matches it firmly.

14,.,TRBV27,.,CASSLRQSNYEQYF
19,TRBJ2-2,TRBV7-9,.,CASSLGTPAPGANTGELFF
13,TRBJ1-2,TRBV6-5,.,CASSGETNYGYTF
15,TRBJ2-7,TRBV7-9,.,CASSLVAGQPYEQYF
14,TRBJ2-3,TRBV10-2,TRBD1,CASSELGQEDTQYF
15,TRBJ2-3,TRBV27,TRBD2,CASSLTSYDTDTQYF
19,TRBJ2-3,TRBV6-1,.,CASSDCLIGTDTSTDTQYF
14,TRBJ2-7,TRBV4-1,.,CASSQGTGTYEQYF
15,TRBJ1-6,TRBV6-6,.,CASSRWGSDNSPLHF
13,TRBJ1-2,TRBV5-1,.,CASSLDSGYGYTF
15,TRBJ2-2,TRBV7-9,TRBD1,CASSPRDRNTGELFF
16,TRBJ1-2,TRBV5-1,.,CASSLAGTRGIYGYTF
13,TRBJ2-5,TRBV6-6,.,CASSYVGQETQYF
15,TRBJ1-5,TRBV15,TRBD1,CATSRYTTGSQPQHF
14,TRBJ2-5,TRBV5-1,.,CASSLEGDPETQYF
14,TRBJ1-6,TRBV6-5,.,CASSYSGHLSPLHF